This TCR beta chain was documented in a study of shared clonotypes between healthy human individuals. Study-wide points: The sharing of about 5.3% of naive CD4 clonotypes was seen across a few donors.

A CD45RA-negative memory subset and a CD45RA+ naive subset were separated from the CD4+ cells. Method: immunoSEQ multiplex PCR; TCRdb's copy keeps in-frame clones and lacks some. The sample carries about 680,000 clones, about 74% recorded once. This CDR3 contains 15 residues. V was cut by 5 bases and J by 1 base, with 12 bases left in between. CDR1 and CDR2 (germline): SGHRS, YFSETQ. Of note for this clone: Its specificity is not known.

The chain employs TRBV5-1 and TRBJ2-2, with unresolved D. Sequencing was done on a sample of memory CD4+ T cells sorted from blood. This sample's subset: CD45RA-negative fraction. This TCR derives from a woman aged 25 to 39 in good health. The DNA of the CDR3 is TGCGCCAGCAGGTCCATCCTCGGGAACACCGGGGAGCTGTTTTTT. This gives the protein CASRSILGNTGELFF.